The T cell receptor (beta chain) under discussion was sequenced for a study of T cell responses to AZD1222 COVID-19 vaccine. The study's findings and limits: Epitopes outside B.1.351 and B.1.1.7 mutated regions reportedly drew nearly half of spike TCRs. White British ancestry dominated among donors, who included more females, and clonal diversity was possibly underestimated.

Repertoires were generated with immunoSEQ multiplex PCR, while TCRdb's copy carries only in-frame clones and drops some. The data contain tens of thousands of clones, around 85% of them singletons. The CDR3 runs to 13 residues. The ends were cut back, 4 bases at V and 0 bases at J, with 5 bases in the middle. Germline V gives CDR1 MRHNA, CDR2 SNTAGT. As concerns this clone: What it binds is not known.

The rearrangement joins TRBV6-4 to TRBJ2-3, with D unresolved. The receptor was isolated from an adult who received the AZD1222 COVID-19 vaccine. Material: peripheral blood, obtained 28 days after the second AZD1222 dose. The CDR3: CASSAASTDTQYF. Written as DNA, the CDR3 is TGTGCCAGCAGTGCTGCTAGCACAGATACGCAGTATTTT.